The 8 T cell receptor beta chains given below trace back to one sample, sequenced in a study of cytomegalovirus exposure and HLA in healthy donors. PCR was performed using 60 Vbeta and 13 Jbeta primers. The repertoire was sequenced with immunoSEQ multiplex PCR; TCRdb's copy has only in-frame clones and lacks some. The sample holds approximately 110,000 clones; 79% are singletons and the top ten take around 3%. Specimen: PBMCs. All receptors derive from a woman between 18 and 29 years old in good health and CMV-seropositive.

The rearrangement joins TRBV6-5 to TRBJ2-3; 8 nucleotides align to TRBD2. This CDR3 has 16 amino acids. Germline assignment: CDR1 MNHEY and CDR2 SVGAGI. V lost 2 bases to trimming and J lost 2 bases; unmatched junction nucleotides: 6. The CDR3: CASSYGSSGLTDTQYF. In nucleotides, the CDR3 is TGTGCCAGCAGTTACGGTTCTAGCGGGCTCACAGATACGCAGTATTTT.

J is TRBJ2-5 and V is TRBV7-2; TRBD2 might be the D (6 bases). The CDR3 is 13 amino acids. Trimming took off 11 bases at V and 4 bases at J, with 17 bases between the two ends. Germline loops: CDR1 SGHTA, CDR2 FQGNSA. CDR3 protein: CALGGPGGETQYF. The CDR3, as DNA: TGTGCCCTGGGAGGCCCCGGGGGAGAGACCCAGTACTTC.

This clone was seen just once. CDR3 in amino acids: CASSQDQARAGFF. CDR3 bases: TGCGCCAGCAGCCAAGATCAGGCCCGAGCCGGGTTCTTC. The rearrangement uses TRBV4-1 and TRBJ2-1, with D uncertain. This CDR3 has 13 residues. Trimming shortened V by 0 bases and J by 15 bases, and 15 bases separated the two germline ends. Looked up from germline, CDR1 is MGHRA and CDR2 is YSYEKL.

The DNA for the CDR3 is TGCGCCAGCAGCCAAGCAGGTCAGGGGAGCACTGAAGCTTTCTTT. Translating it yields CASSQAGQGSTEAFF. V usage is TRBV4-1 and J usage is TRBJ1-1; maybe TRBD1 (6 bases). Trimming removed 1 base from V and 4 bases from J, with 13 bases in between. The CDR3 length is 15 residues. Germline V gene data show CDR1 as MGHRA and CDR2 as YSYEKL.

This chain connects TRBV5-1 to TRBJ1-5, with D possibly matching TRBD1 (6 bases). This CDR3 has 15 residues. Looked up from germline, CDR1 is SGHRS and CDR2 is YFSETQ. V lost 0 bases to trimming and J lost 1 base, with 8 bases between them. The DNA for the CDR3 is TGCGCCAGCAGCTTGGCAGGGGTAAGCAATCAGCCCCAGCATTTT. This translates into CASSLAGVSNQPQHF.

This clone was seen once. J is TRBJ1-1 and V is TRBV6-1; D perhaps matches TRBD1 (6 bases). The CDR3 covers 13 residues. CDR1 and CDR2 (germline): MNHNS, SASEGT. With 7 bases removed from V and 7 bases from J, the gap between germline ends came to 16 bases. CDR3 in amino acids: CASTNLEGGEAFF. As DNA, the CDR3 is TGTGCCAGCACCAACTTAGAAGGGGGTGAAGCTTTCTTT.

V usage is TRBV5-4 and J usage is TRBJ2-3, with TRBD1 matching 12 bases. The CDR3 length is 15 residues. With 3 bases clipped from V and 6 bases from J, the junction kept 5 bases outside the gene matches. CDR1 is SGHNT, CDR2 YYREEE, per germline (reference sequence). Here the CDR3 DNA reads TGTGCCAGCAGCTCACCGGGACAGGGGGCCGATACGCAGTATTTT. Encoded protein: CASSSPGQGADTQYF.

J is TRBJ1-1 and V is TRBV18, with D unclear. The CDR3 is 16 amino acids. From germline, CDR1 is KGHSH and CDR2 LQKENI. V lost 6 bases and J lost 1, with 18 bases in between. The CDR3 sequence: CASSAAPRAKNTEAFF. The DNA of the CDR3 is TGTGCCAGCTCCGCTGCGCCGAGGGCTAAGAACACTGAAGCTTTCTTT.